This T cell receptor beta chain was recovered during a study of blood T cell repertoires in COVID-19. As for the study in general: Spain, Italy and the United States supplied samples that represented acute and convalescent COVID-19. Sample material is recorded as cDNA or gDNA derived from T cells, B-cell-depleted T cells, or PBMCs.

Original handling: Scientists estimated how many nucleated cells there were by amplifying reference gene primers. Assay: immunoSEQ multiplex PCR; the TCRdb copy retains only in-frame clones and omits some. Clone size and the V and J calls come from that table; the DNA yielded D and trimming. The top ten hold 1.4% of the sample, which has 410,000 or so clones, roughly 88% seen once. Germline CDR1 is SEHNR and CDR2 is FQNEAQ (reference sequence). The junction had 11 bases not matched to a gene; V was cut back by 7 bases and J by 4 bases. This CDR3 is built from 16 residues. The specimen sequenced was peripheral blood. The sequence came from a woman younger than 45 with active or convalescent COVID-19. This rearrangement joins TRBV7-9 to TRBJ2-2; 8 bases match TRBD1. This CDR3 reads CASTATGGRGTGELFF. In nucleotides, the CDR3 is TGTGCCAGCACCGCTACAGGGGGACGGGGCACCGGGGAGCTGTTTTTT.